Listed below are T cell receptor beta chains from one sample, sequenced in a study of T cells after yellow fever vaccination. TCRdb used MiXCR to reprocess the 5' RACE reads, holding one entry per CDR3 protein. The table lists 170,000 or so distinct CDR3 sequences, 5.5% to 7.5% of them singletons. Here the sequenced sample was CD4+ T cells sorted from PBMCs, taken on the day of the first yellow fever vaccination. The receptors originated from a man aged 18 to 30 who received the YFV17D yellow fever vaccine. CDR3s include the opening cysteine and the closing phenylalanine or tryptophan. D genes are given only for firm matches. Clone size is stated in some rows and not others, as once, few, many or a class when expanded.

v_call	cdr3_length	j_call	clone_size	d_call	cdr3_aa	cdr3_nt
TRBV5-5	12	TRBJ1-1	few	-	CASSLEVTEAFF	TGTGCCAGCAGCTTGGAGGTCACTGAAGCTTTCTTT
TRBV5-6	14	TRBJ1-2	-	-	CASSLEDGYYGYTF	TGTGCCAGCAGCTTGGAGGACGGCTACTATGGCTACACCTTC
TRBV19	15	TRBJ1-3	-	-	CASSSPGSRGNTIYF	TGTGCCAGTAGTTCCCCGGGCAGTCGCGGAAACACCATATATTTT
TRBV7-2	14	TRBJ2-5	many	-	CASSLRLPPETQYF	TGTGCCAGCAGCTTAAGGCTACCTCCGGAGACCCAGTACTTC
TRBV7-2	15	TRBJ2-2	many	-	CASSLSVSNTGELFF	TGTGCCAGCAGCTTAAGCGTTTCGAACACCGGGGAGCTGTTTTTT
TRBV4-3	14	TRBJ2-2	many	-	CASSPHVNTGELFF	TGCGCCAGCAGCCCACACGTGAACACCGGGGAGCTGTTTTTT
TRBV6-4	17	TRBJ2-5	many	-	CASSDSLPELPGETQYF	TGTGCCAGCAGTGACTCCCTCCCGGAGCTACCCGGGGAGACCCAGTACTTC
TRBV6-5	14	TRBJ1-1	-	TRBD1	CASSYGQVNTEAFF	TGTGCCAGCAGTTACGGACAGGTGAACACTGAAGCTTTCTTT
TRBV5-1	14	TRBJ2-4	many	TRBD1	CASSFDRVANIQYF	TGCGCCAGCAGCTTCGACAGGGTGGCGAACATTCAGTACTTC
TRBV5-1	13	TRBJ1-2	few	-	CASSRDSGYGYTF	TGCGCCAGCAGCCGCGACAGCGGCTATGGCTACACCTTC
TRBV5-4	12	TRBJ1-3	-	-	CASGQSGNTIYF	TGTGCCAGCGGCCAATCTGGAAACACCATATATTTT
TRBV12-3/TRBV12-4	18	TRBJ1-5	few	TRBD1	CASSSRDPRTGTNQPQHF	TGTGCCAGCAGTTCTAGAGATCCCCGGACAGGGACGAATCAGCCCCAGCATTTT
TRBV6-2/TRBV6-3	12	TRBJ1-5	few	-	CASSYGGKPQHF	TGTGCCAGCAGTTACGGAGGGAAGCCCCAGCATTTT
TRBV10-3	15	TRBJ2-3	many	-	CAIRAGGKNPDTQYF	TGTGCCATCAGGGCCGGGGGCAAAAACCCAGATACGCAGTATTTT
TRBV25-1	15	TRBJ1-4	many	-	CASSDRDRGGEKLFF	TGTGCCAGCAGTGACCGGGACCGGGGCGGTGAAAAACTGTTTTTT
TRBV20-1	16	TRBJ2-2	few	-	CSAPRGGQGNTGELFF	TGCAGTGCTCCGAGGGGTGGGCAGGGGAACACCGGGGAGCTGTTTTTT
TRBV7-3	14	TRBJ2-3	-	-	CASSGAAATDTQYF	TGTGCCAGCAGTGGAGCGGCAGCGACAGATACGCAGTATTTT
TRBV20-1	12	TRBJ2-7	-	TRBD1	CSADRGRNEQYF	TGCAGTGCTGACAGGGGACGAAACGAGCAGTACTTC
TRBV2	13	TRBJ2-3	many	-	CASSENPPDTQYF	TGTGCCAGCAGTGAAAATCCGCCAGATACGCAGTATTTT
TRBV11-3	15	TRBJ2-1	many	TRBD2	CASSFSGTSGGEQFF	TGTGCCAGCAGCTTCTCCGGGACTAGCGGGGGAGAGCAGTTCTTC
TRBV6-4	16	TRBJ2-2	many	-	CASASEPRPLTGELFF	TGTGCCAGCGCATCCGAACCCAGGCCCCTTACCGGGGAGCTGTTTTTT
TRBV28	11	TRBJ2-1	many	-	CASSLRREQFF	TGTGCCAGCAGTTTACGCCGTGAGCAGTTCTTC
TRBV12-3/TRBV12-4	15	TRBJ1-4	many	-	CASSLNGRENEKLFF	TGTGCCAGCAGTTTAAACGGCAGAGAAAATGAAAAACTGTTTTTT
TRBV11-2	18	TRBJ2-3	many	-	CASSLVSGSGRGQDTQYF	TGTGCCAGCAGCTTAGTGAGTGGTTCGGGGCGGGGGCAAGATACGCAGTATTTT
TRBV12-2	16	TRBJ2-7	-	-	CASRFSQQGYGYEEYF	TGTGCAAGTCGCTTCTCCCAACAGGGTTATGGCTACGAGGAGTACTTC